Here is one T cell receptor beta chain with its context. Measured with immunoSEQ multiplex PCR; TCRdb has only the in-frame clones, and not every one. Found here are approximately 470,000 clones, around 90% of them singletons; the top ten hold 0.65% to 0.9%. Donors in Cohort 3 counted as recovered after two negative PCRs, clearance, or symptom resolution. The data were taken from a study of blood T cell repertoires in COVID-19. Sequenced material: PBMCs or T cells enriched from blood (not recorded which). This TCR derives from a woman aged 18-35 years who had recovered from COVID-19.

This chain's CDR3 is CASSVSGGGGEQYF. The CDR3 bases are TGTGCCAGCAGCGTTAGCGGGGGTGGGGGAGAGCAGTACTTC. This chain links TRBV9 with TRBJ2-7, with 9 bases aligning to TRBD2. Trimming removed 2 bases from V and 7 bases from J; junction bases left unmatched: 7. Germline CDR1 reads SGDLS; CDR2 reads YYNGEE. CDR3 length: 14 amino acids.